Listed below are T cell receptor beta chains from one sample, sequenced in a study of OX40 agonist ivuxolimab in advanced cancers. Measured with immunoSEQ multiplex PCR; TCRdb has only the in-frame clones, and not every one. The data show about 89,000 clones, 90% to 95% seen once. Sequenced material: CD4+ or CD8+ T cells sorted from blood, taken in a trial of the OX40 agonist ivuxolimab. The receptors originated from an adult with an advanced solid tumor such as melanoma, head and neck, liver or kidney cancer. Each CDR3 is given with its conserved first and last residue. The order of the fields is clone size, D gene, J gene, V gene, CDR3 DNA, CDR3 protein. A D gene is named only where the DNA matches it firmly. Some rows mark clone size as missing; the rest say once, few, many or name a class of expanded clone.

size: .; D: .; J: TRBJ2-6; V: TRBV6-6; DNA: TGTGCCAGCCAACAGGGATCTGGGGCCAACGTCCTGACTTTC; CDR3: CASQQGSGANVLTF
size: .; D: TRBD2; J: TRBJ2-6; V: TRBV28; DNA: TGTGCCAGCAGTGGGACTAGCGCTGGGGCCAACGTCCTGACTTTC; CDR3: CASSGTSAGANVLTF
size: .; D: .; J: TRBJ2-3; V: TRBV5-1; DNA: TGCGCCAGCAGCTTGGTTCAGGGCAGGGATACGCAGTATTTT; CDR3: CASSLVQGRDTQYF
size: .; D: TRBD2; J: TRBJ2-7; V: TRBV7-2; DNA: TGTGCCAGCAGTTTGGGACTAGTGTACTACGAGCAGTACTTC; CDR3: CASSLGLVYYEQYF
size: few; D: TRBD1; J: TRBJ2-1; V: TRBV10-3; DNA: TGTGCCATCAGTGACCGGGACAGTGTCCTGTCCATTAGTTACAATGAGCAGTTCTTC; CDR3: CAISDRDSVLSISYNEQFF
size: once; D: .; J: TRBJ2-3; V: TRBV7-3; DNA: TGTGCCAGCAGCTTGGGGGGACGCACAGATACGCAGTATTTT; CDR3: CASSLGGRTDTQYF
size: .; D: .; J: TRBJ2-7; V: TRBV30; DNA: TGTGCCTGGAGTGTAGGTGGGGCCCGATACGAGCAGTACTTC; CDR3: CAWSVGGARYEQYF
size: .; D: .; J: TRBJ1-5; V: TRBV19; DNA: TGTGCCAGTAGGTTCACAGACAATCAGCCCCAGCATTTT; CDR3: CASRFTDNQPQHF
size: .; D: .; J: TRBJ2-1; V: TRBV6-4; DNA: TGTGCCAGCAGTGTGGGCGGTGGGGGGGAGCAGTTCTTC; CDR3: CASSVGGGGEQFF
size: once; D: .; J: TRBJ2-3; V: TRBV29-1; DNA: TGCAGCGTTTCTTCTAGCACAGATACGCAGTATTTT; CDR3: CSVSSSTDTQYF
size: .; D: .; J: TRBJ2-2; V: TRBV6-5; DNA: TGTGCCAGCAGTCGCCCCGGTGGGTACACCGGGGAGCTGTTTTTT; CDR3: CASSRPGGYTGELFF
size: once; D: .; J: TRBJ2-5; V: TRBV6-5; DNA: TGTGCCAGCAGTCTACAGCGGGCCCAAGAGACCCAGTACTTC; CDR3: CASSLQRAQETQYF
size: .; D: TRBD1; J: TRBJ2-1; V: TRBV6-5; DNA: TGTGCCAGCACCTGGGACAGGGGATCCTACAATGAGCAGTTCTTC; CDR3: CASTWDRGSYNEQFF
size: .; D: .; J: TRBJ2-1; V: TRBV7-2; DNA: TGTGCCAGCAGCCGTCCCCTTGGGGGGGGGCCCTACAATGAGCAGTTCTTC; CDR3: CASSRPLGGGPYNEQFF